Shown below are 4 T cell receptor beta chains from a single sample sequenced in a study of shared clonotypes between healthy human individuals. Sequencing was performed with immunoSEQ multiplex PCR; in TCRdb, only in-frame clones are kept and a portion is missing. The table lists some 700,000 clones, 90% of them singletons. The source material was memory CD8+ T cells from PBMCs. Regarding subset: CD45RO+ cells pooled with CCR7-negative TemRA cells. The receptors stem from a man aged 18 to 30 in good health. Some clones in this sample may be carry-over from other donors' samples.

The V gene is TRBV4-1, the J gene TRBJ2-7; weak D call: TRBD2 (6 bases). The CDR3 has 16 residues. Germline V gene sequence: CDR1 MGHRA, CDR2 YSYEKL. V lost 8 bases and J 1 base, leaving 21 bases between the germline ends. The CDR3 spells CASGKVPGTESYEQYF. The CDR3 bases are TGCGCCAGCGGAAAGGTACCCGGGACTGAGTCCTACGAGCAGTACTTC.

The gene calls are TRBV27 and TRBJ2-7, with D uncertain. Deletions cut 5 bases from V and 2 bases from J, with 10 bases between. This CDR3 is 13 amino acids long. CDR1 MNHEY and CDR2 SMNVEV come from the germline V gene (reference sequence). The CDR3 DNA follows: TGTGCCAGCAGTCCCCAAATTGCCTACGAGCAGTACTTC. The encoded protein is CASSPQIAYEQYF.

The chain links TRBV7-6 to TRBJ1-4; tentatively, D is TRBD1 (6 bases). The V end was cut by 6 bases, the J end by 4 bases, with 12 bases between. CDR3 length equals 14 residues. CDR1 is SGHVS, CDR2 FNYEAQ, per germline. The CDR3 loop reads CASRPTGINEKLFF. The CDR3 DNA is TGTGCCAGCAGACCTACAGGGATTAATGAAAAACTGTTTTTT.

This sequence joins TRBV27 and TRBJ2-1; either TRBD1 or TRBD2 may fit D (5 bases each). The CDR3 totals 15 residues. V dropped 5 bases and J dropped 3 bases, with 14 bases sitting between them. The germline gives CDR1 MNHEY, CDR2 SMNVEV (reference sequence). This CDR3 reads CASSNREQVYNEQFF. In DNA form, the CDR3 reads TGTGCCAGCAGTAACCGGGAACAGGTCTACAATGAGCAGTTCTTC.